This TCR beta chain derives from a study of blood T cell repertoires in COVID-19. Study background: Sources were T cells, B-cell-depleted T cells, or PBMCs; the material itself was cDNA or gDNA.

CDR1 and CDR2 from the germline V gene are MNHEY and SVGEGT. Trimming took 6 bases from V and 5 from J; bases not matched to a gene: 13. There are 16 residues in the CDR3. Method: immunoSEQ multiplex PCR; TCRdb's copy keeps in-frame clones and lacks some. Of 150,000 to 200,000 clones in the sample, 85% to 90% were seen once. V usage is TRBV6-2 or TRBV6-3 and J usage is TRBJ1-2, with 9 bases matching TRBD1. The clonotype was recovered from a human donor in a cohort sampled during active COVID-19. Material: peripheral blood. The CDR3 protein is CASSPTLPGTGYGYTF. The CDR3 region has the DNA TGTGCCAGCAGCCCTACGCTCCCGGGGACAGGGTATGGCTACACCTTC.